The 15 T cell receptor beta chains in this list originate from one sample, sequenced in a study of spatial heterogeneity in lung cancer (dated by TCRdb to the late 2010s). Library prep was done by 5' RACE. Sequenced using a NextSeq 500. The raw public data were reprocessed by TCRdb itself: fastp quality trimming at Q25, MiXCR clonotype calling, in-frame beta chains only. Here each entry gathers all rows of one CDR3 protein and keeps the most common genes and DNA. The sample includes about 45,000 distinct CDR3 sequences, with over 9.5% observed a single time. Around 39% of the sample lies in the top ten. Sample time point, as interpreted from the label and publication: sample taken at primary tumor resection. For TCR sequencing, whole RNA was extracted from tumor and nontumor lung tissue, or from cryopreserved PBMC samples, and no cell sorting was done. Source: PBMCs, taken at surgery. The receptors here all came from a female donor with early-stage non-small cell lung cancer.

At least ten counts were recorded for this clonotype. The V gene is TRBV20-1, the J gene TRBJ1-1; TRBD1 aligns across 9 bases. This CDR3 region has 14 residues. The germline CDR1 and CDR2 sequences are DFQATT and SNEGSKA (reference sequence). J gave up 4 bases and V 0 bases, and 3 bases lay outside the gene matches. The CDR3 DNA sequence: TGCAGTGCTAGAGATAGGGGACAGGGCACTGAAGCTTTCTTT. Its translation is CSARDRGQGTEAFF.

This rearrangement joins TRBV4-1 to TRBJ2-4, with 7 bases matching TRBD2. The CDR3 is 17 amino acids. V lost 3 bases to trimming and J lost 0 bases; unmatched junction nucleotides: 8. Germline V gene data show CDR1 as MGHRA and CDR2 as YSYEKL. CDR3 region: CASSQRAGTGAKNIQYF. The DNA of the CDR3 is TGCGCCAGCAGCCAGCGAGCGGGGACGGGAGCCAAAAACATTCAGTACTTC.

The sample holds a few counts of this clonotype. The CDR3 loop reads CASSFPNQPQHF. The CDR3 DNA is TGTGCCAGCAGTTTCCCCAATCAGCCCCAGCATTTT. The chain has TRBV27 and TRBJ1-5; D is uncertain. The germline CDR1 and CDR2 sequences are MNHEY and SMNVEV (reference sequence). The CDR3 loop spans 12 amino acids. V was cut by 3 bases and J by 3 bases, with 3 bases left in between.

The chain couples TRBV21-1 to TRBJ2-1. TRBV21-1 represents a pseudogene. CDR3 length: 12 residues. CDR3 nucleotide sequence: TGTGCCAGCAGGAGCTCCTACAATGAGCAGTTCTTC. Its translation is CASRSSYNEQFF.

This chain uses TRBV6-2 or TRBV6-3 with TRBJ1-1, with D uncertain. The CDR3 sequence is 16 residues long. Germline V CDR1 and CDR2: MNHEY, SVGEGT. Trimming removed 2 bases from V and 4 bases from J, with 17 bases in between. The chain's CDR3 is CASSYPVGHGLTEAFF. DNA of the CDR3: TGTGCCAGCAGTTACCCGGTAGGTCATGGCCTCACTGAAGCTTTCTTT.

The genes are TRBV25-1 and TRBJ2-3; 8 positions match TRBD2. CDR1 MGHDK and CDR2 SYGVNS come from the germline V gene. The J segment lost 1 base and the V segment lost 3 bases, leaving 3 bases of the junction unmatched. The CDR3 consists of 15 residues. The CDR3 DNA reads TGTGCCAGCAGTGATGGGCGGGGGGGCACAGATACGCAGTATTTT. Its translation: CASSDGRGGTDTQYF.

This clonotype has more than one count but fewer than ten. The rearrangement uses TRBV20-1 and TRBJ2-1; TRBD2 matches at 8 bases. CDR3 length: 14 amino acids. Germline loops: CDR1 DFQATT, CDR2 SNEGSKA (reference sequence). V was pared by 3 bases and J by 7 bases, with 8 bases of the junction left unmatched. The CDR3 DNA reads as TGCAGTGCTAGCGGGGGGGTGAGAAGGAATGAGCAGTTCTTC. This gives the protein CSASGGVRRNEQFF.

V gene TRBV5-4 combines with J gene TRBJ1-6, with TRBD1 identical over 9 bases. Trimming took 4 bases from V and 8 from J; bases not matched to a gene: 4. CDR1 and CDR2 (germline): SGHNT, YYREEE (reference sequence). The CDR3 runs 14 residues. The CDR3 DNA reads TGTGCCAGCAGCCGCCGGGACAGGGATTCACCCCTCCACTTT. Translating it yields CASSRRDRDSPLHF.

Concerning this clonotype: At one end the junction does not follow the germline gene, possibly because of a read error. This rearrangement joins TRBV4-2 to TRBJ1-6; 9 bases are shared with TRBD1. The CDR3 has 15 residues. Germline-derived CDR1 and CDR2 are LGHNA and YNFKEQ. The CDR3 here is CASSQVGTGYTPLNF. The CDR3 DNA reads TGTGCCAGCAGCCAAGTCGGGACAGGGTATACACCCCTCAACTTT.

This clonotype was observed at least ten times. The chain joins TRBV11-2 to TRBJ2-5; D not certain. V lost 5 bases and J lost 3, with 4 bases in between. Per germline, CDR1 SGHAT and CDR2 FQNNGV. This CDR3 spans 11 amino acids. The CDR3 region is CASSPEETQYF. The CDR3 coding sequence is TGTGCCAGCAGCCCAGAAGAGACCCAGTACTTC.

The chain joins TRBV5-1 to TRBJ2-5, with a tentative D call TRBD2 (5 bases). The CDR3 is made up of 15 amino acids. With 6 bases removed from V and 2 bases from J, the gap between germline ends came to 17 bases. The germline V gene has CDR1 SGHRS and CDR2 YFSETQ. The CDR3 nucleotides are TGCGCCAGCAAGGAAACGGGGATCCGACAAGAGACCCAGTACTTC. This translates into CASKETGIRQETQYF.

The rearrangement joins TRBV12-3 or TRBV12-4 to TRBJ2-4, with D tentatively TRBD1 (6 bases). The CDR3 spans 12 residues. Trimming took off 3 bases at V and 9 bases at J, with 9 bases between the two ends. The CDR3 region is CASSFTGTIQYF. The CDR3 DNA is TGTGCCAGCAGTTTTACAGGGACCATTCAGTACTTC.

The chain links TRBV7-2 to TRBJ2-3; 8 nucleotides line up with TRBD1. Germline assignment: CDR1 SGHTA and CDR2 FQGNSA. Trimming cost V 9 bases and J 4 bases; bases outside gene matches: 6. The CDR3 loop spans 13 amino acids. The CDR3 DNA is TGTGCCAGGGGGACAGGCGGCGCAGATACGCAGTATTTT. This sequence encodes CARGTGGADTQYF.

This CDR3 reads CASSVMQGPFNYGYTF. CDR3 DNA sequence: TGTGCCAGCAGCGTCATGCAGGGGCCCTTTAACTATGGCTACACCTTC. The chain couples TRBV7-3 to TRBJ1-2; D possibly corresponds to TRBD1 (6 bases). Deletions cut 5 bases from V and 1 base from J, with 17 bases between. The CDR3 is 16 residues long. The germline V gene has CDR1 SGHTA and CDR2 FQGTGA.

A few counts support this clonotype. This chain joins TRBV9 and TRBJ2-3; 10 positions agree with TRBD2. Trimming cost V 4 bases and J 0 bases; bases outside gene matches: 11. The CDR3 spans 18 residues. Germline V gene sequence: CDR1 SGDLS, CDR2 YYNGEE. CDR3 DNA sequence: TGTGCCAGCAGCTCGGGACAGCGGGGGGGAGCTAGCACAGATACGCAGTATTTT. As protein: CASSSGQRGGASTDTQYF.